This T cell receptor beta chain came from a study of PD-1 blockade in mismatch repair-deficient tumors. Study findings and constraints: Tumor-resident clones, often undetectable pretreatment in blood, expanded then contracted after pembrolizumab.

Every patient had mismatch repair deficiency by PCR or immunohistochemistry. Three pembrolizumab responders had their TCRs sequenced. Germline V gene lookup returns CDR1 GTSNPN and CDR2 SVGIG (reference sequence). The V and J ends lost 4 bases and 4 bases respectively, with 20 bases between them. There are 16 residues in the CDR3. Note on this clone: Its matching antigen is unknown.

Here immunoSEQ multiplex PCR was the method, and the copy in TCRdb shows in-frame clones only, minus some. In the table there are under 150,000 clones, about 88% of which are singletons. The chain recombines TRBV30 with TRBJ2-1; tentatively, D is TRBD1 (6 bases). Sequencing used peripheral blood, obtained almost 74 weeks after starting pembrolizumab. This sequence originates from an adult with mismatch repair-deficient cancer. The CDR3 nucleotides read TGTGCCTGGATCCCTTTACAGGGCTCTCCTTACAATGAGCAGTTCTTC. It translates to CAWIPLQGSPYNEQFF.